The entry that follows covers one T cell receptor beta chain sequence. Original methodology: Scientists estimated how many nucleated cells there were by amplifying reference gene primers. Data came from immunoSEQ multiplex PCR; TCRdb stores just in-frame clones and leaves some out. V, J and clone size were drawn from that table, and D and trimming were deduced from the DNA. The sample has about 310,000 clones; nearly 90% are singletons. Germline V gives CDR1 MNHNY, CDR2 SVGAGI (reference sequence). J gave up 2 bases and V 6 bases, and 3 bases lay outside the gene matches. The CDR3 is 15 residues long. The data belong to a study of blood T cell repertoires in COVID-19.

This clonotype was sampled from a woman between 35 and 50 years old with COVID-19, enrolled during active disease. Sequencing was performed on peripheral blood. This chain links TRBV6-6 with TRBJ2-2, with 10 nucleotides matching TRBD2. The DNA for the CDR3 is TGTGCCAGCAGCAGACTAGCGGGTAACACCGGGGAGCTGTTTTTT. Its translation is CASSRLAGNTGELFF.